A single sample gave rise to the 27 T cell receptor beta chains below, sequenced in a study of long-term antiretroviral therapy in people with HIV. Runs used v3.0 of the immunoSEQ assay and were done at survey level. Profiling relied on immunoSEQ multiplex PCR, and the TCRdb table lists in-frame clones only, not all of them. The sample holds roughly 38,000 clones, about 80% seen once. The specimen comprised unsorted PBMCs, sampled 3.4 years after starting antiretroviral therapy. Source of these receptors: a man in his thirties or forties with HIV.

The V gene is TRBV7-9, the J gene TRBJ2-1; TRBD2 matches at 9 bases. Germline V gene sequence: CDR1 SEHNR, CDR2 FQNEAQ (reference sequence). The junction had 8 bases not matched to a gene; V was cut back by 5 bases and J by 3 bases. The CDR3 is made up of 16 amino acids. CDR3 loop: CASSGRSGGFYNEQFF. DNA for the CDR3: TGTGCCAGCAGCGGTCGCAGCGGGGGGTTCTACAATGAGCAGTTCTTC.

In its sample, this clone is medium-sized. The J gene is TRBJ2-5, the V gene TRBV15, with D perhaps matching TRBD1 or TRBD2 (5 bases each). The germline V gene encodes CDR1 LNHNV and CDR2 YYDKDF (reference sequence). The CDR3 sequence is 15 residues long. V was cut by 8 bases and J by 2 bases, with 18 bases left in between. Written as DNA, the CDR3 is TGTGCCACCTGGGACGGGCGTAAGAATCAAGAGACCCAGTACTTC. Translation gives CATWDGRKNQETQYF.

V is TRBV5-6 and J is TRBJ1-1, with TRBD1 identical over 10 bases. The CDR3 totals 14 residues. V gave up 4 bases and J gave up 3 bases; unmatched junction bases: 3. The germline CDR1 and CDR2 sequences are SGHDT and YYEEEE. In nucleotides, the CDR3 is TGTGCCAGCAGCGGGGGACAGGGGCACACTGAAGCTTTCTTT. Its translation: CASSGGQGHTEAFF.

The chain links TRBV6-5 to TRBJ2-1; D is undetermined. CDR1 and CDR2 (germline): MNHEY, SVGAGI. This CDR3 is 13 amino acids long. V was shortened by 6 bases and J by 4 bases, with 10 bases between the two germline ends. CDR3 coding DNA: TGTGCCAGCAGCCAGACCTTGTACAATGAGCAGTTCTTC. Residues: CASSQTLYNEQFF.

This rearrangement joins TRBV6-5 to TRBJ2-3; D is unresolved. Germline CDR1 MNHEY, CDR2 SVGAGI. V dropped 6 bases and J dropped 5 bases, with 9 bases sitting between them. This CDR3 spans 12 amino acids. The CDR3 DNA follows: TGTGCCAGCAGCCGTCCTGGAGATACGCAGTATTTT. This codes for CASSRPGDTQYF.

The chain recombines TRBV11-2 with TRBJ1-1; 9 positions match TRBD1. The CDR3 extends over 16 amino acids. J gave up 3 bases and V 1 base, and 6 bases lay outside the gene matches. The V gene's germline CDR1 is SGHAT and CDR2 FQNNGV. Here the CDR3 DNA reads TGTGCCAGCAGCTTAGTGGGACAGGGCACTTACACTGAAGCTTTCTTT. It specifies CASSLVGQGTYTEAFF.

The chain carries TRBV6-5 and TRBJ1-1; no clear D gene. With 5 bases removed from V and 6 bases from J, the gap between germline ends came to 16 bases. Germline CDR1 reads MNHEY; CDR2 reads SVGAGI. The CDR3 is 14 amino acids. This CDR3 reads CASSRRTDLSEAFF. CDR3 nucleotide sequence: TGTGCCAGCAGTCGGCGGACGGACTTGTCTGAAGCTTTCTTT.

The count of this clone is one. This chain links TRBV2 with TRBJ2-2; 9 nucleotides match TRBD2. Germline CDR1 SNHLY, CDR2 FYNNEI. CDR3 length: 15 residues. V dropped 6 bases and J dropped 2; count of bases not matched to a gene: 4. This CDR3 is CASRRLAGNTGELFF. DNA for the CDR3: TGTGCCAGCAGGCGGCTAGCGGGAAACACCGGGGAGCTGTTTTTT.

The chain carries TRBV30 and TRBJ2-2, with 7 bases identical to TRBD2. Germline-derived CDR1 and CDR2 are GTSNPN and SVGIG (reference sequence). V was pared by 4 bases and J by 6 bases, with 8 bases of the junction left unmatched. The length of the CDR3 is 14 residues. CDR3 sequence: CAWTAGEKAGELFF. In DNA form, the CDR3 reads TGTGCCTGGACGGCGGGAGAAAAGGCCGGGGAGCTGTTTTTT.

The gene calls are TRBV28 and TRBJ2-1; no clear D gene. V dropped 7 bases and J dropped 0 bases, with 13 bases sitting between them. CDR3 length equals 15 residues. Per the germline V gene, CDR1 is MDHEN and CDR2 is SYDVKM. CDR3 nucleotide sequence: TGTGCCAGCAATATGGAACGGCTCTCCTACAATGAGCAGTTCTTC. Protein: CASNMERLSYNEQFF. Looking up the rest from reference TRBV28 and TRBJ2-1 gives the full variable domain: DVKVTQSSRYLVKRTGEKVFLECVQDMDHENMFWYRQDPGLGLRLIYFSYDVKMKEKGDIPEGYSVSREKKERFSLILESASTNQTSMYLCASNMERLSYNEQFFGPGTRLTVL.

In regard to this clone: Other DNA sequences in the same sample also yield this CDR3. The genes are TRBV5-6 and TRBJ2-1; the D gene could be TRBD1 or TRBD2 (5 bases each). V dropped 2 bases and J dropped 8 bases, with 8 bases sitting between them. Germline values: CDR1 SGHDT, CDR2 YYEEEE. The CDR3 length is 12 residues. This CDR3 reads CASSFGTHEQFF. The CDR3 DNA follows: TGTGCCAGCAGCTTTGGGACCCATGAGCAGTTCTTC. Full variable domain (outside the CDR3, taken from reference TRBV5-6 and TRBJ2-1): DAGVTQSPTHLIKTRGQQVTLRCSPKSGHDTVSWYQQALGQGPQFIFQYYEEEERQRGNFPDRFSGHQFPNYSSELNVNALLLGDSALYLCASSFGTHEQFFGPGTRLTVL.

The chain couples TRBV28 to TRBJ1-2, with D possibly matching TRBD1 (6 bases). The V end was cut by 4 bases, the J end by 4 bases, with 13 bases between. This CDR3 has 14 amino acids. The germline V gene has CDR1 MDHEN and CDR2 SYDVKM. The CDR3 reads CASSSSRGGYGYTF. The CDR3 bases are TGTGCCAGCAGTTCGAGTCGAGGGGGCTATGGCTACACCTTC.

The gene calls are TRBV7-2 and TRBJ1-5; tentative D call: TRBD1 (6 bases). Germline CDR1 SGHTA, CDR2 FQGNSA. The CDR3 runs 15 residues. Trimming cost V 5 bases and J 1 base, with 12 bases left between them. The CDR3 region is CASSPVGTSNQPQHF. The CDR3 bases are TGTGCCAGCAGCCCAGTCGGGACAAGCAATCAGCCCCAGCATTTT.

J is TRBJ2-1 and V is TRBV29-1; 10 bases are a match to TRBD1. Germline V gene data show CDR1 as SQVTM and CDR2 as ANQGSEA. There are 12 residues in the CDR3. J gave up 7 bases and V 4 bases, and 1 base lay outside the gene matches. CDR3 amino acids: CSVGQGANEQFF. The CDR3 bases are TGCAGCGTTGGACAGGGGGCGAATGAGCAGTTCTTC.

The CDR3 here is CATSRDRQHLAKNIQYF. Written as DNA, the CDR3 is TGTGCCACCAGCAGAGATCGGCAGCACCTAGCCAAAAACATTCAGTACTTC. The V gene is TRBV15, the J gene TRBJ2-4, with D unclear. The CDR3 contains 17 residues. In germline, CDR1 is LNHNV, CDR2 YYDKDF (reference sequence). The V end was cut by 0 bases, the J end by 0 bases, with 12 bases between.

CDR3: CASSEFGLANVLTF. The CDR3 bases are TGTGCCAGCAGTGAGTTCGGACTTGCCAACGTCCTGACTTTC. The V call is TRBV6-1, the J call TRBJ2-6; possibly TRBD2 for D (5 bases). The CDR3 is 14 residues long. Trimming stripped 3 bases from V and 7 bases from J, with 10 bases between. CDR1 MNHNS and CDR2 SASEGT come from the germline V gene.

This chain links TRBV29-1 with TRBJ1-1; possible D gene TRBD1, 5 bases. Germline V CDR1 and CDR2: SQVTM, ANQGSEA. The CDR3 is made up of 13 amino acids. V was trimmed by 5 bases and J by 1 base, leaving 11 bases between them. This chain's CDR3 is CSVMQGRNTEAFF. As DNA, the CDR3 is TGCAGCGTTATGCAGGGTCGGAACACTGAAGCTTTCTTT.

The gene calls are TRBV4-2 and TRBJ2-1; 8 bases fit TRBD2. Germline CDR1 reads LGHNA; CDR2 reads YNFKEQ. Trimming removed 3 bases from V and 4 bases from J; junction bases left unmatched: 5. The CDR3 sequence is 15 residues long. The CDR3 DNA sequence: TGTGCCAGCAGCCAGGTACTAGCGGCATACAATGAGCAGTTCTTC. Residues: CASSQVLAAYNEQFF.

V and J are TRBV28 and TRBJ2-7, with D uncertain. Trimming left V 5 bases short and J 0 bases short, with 20 bases between. The CDR3 is 17 amino acids. Germline loops: CDR1 MDHEN, CDR2 SYDVKM. This CDR3 reads CASSPPVGSLFSYEQYF. CDR3 nucleotides: TGTGCCAGCAGTCCACCTGTCGGAAGCCTTTTCTCCTACGAGCAGTACTTC.

This clone was found a few times. This sequence joins TRBV7-9 and TRBJ2-7; D is possibly TRBD2 (5 bases). Germline V gives CDR1 SEHNR, CDR2 FQNEAQ (reference sequence). The CDR3 has 16 residues. The V end lost 3 bases, the J end lost 2 bases, and 17 bases lay between the germline ends. As DNA, the CDR3 is TGTGCCAGCAGCTTTACCATCCGGGGTTATCCCTACGAGCAGTACTTC. Encoded protein: CASSFTIRGYPYEQYF.

Remarks on this clone: The same CDR3 is also encoded by other DNA sequences in this sample. V is TRBV29-1 and J is TRBJ2-7; 10 nucleotides match TRBD1. Germline V gives CDR1 SQVTM, CDR2 ANQGSEA. The V segment lost 6 bases and the J segment 2 bases; nucleotides outside the gene matches: 7. CDR3 size: 14 residues. The CDR3 region is CSVETGTGAYEQYF. In DNA, the CDR3 is TGCAGCGTCGAAACCGGGACAGGGGCCTACGAGCAGTACTTC.

The rearrangement uses TRBV28 and TRBJ2-7; the D call may be TRBD1 or TRBD2 (7 bases each). This CDR3 is 14 amino acids long. Germline V lookup: CDR1 MDHEN, CDR2 SYDVKM. The V end was cut by 3 bases, the J end by 4 bases, with 13 bases between. The CDR3 loop is CASSFPGGGYEQYF. Here the CDR3 DNA reads TGTGCCAGCAGTTTTCCAGGGGGGGGGTACGAGCAGTACTTC.

The genes are TRBV4-3 and TRBJ2-7; the match to TRBD1 covers 11 bases. Trimming cost V 0 bases and J 6 bases; bases outside gene matches: 7. Germline V gene lookup returns CDR1 LGHNA and CDR2 YSLEER. The CDR3 runs 16 residues. The CDR3 DNA sequence: TGCGCCAGCAGCCAAGATTTGGGACAGGGGGGGCGCGAGCAGTACTTC. It yields the protein CASSQDLGQGGREQYF.

The V call is TRBV18, the J call TRBJ1-1; D is uncertain. V dropped 3 bases and J dropped 5 bases, with 13 bases sitting between them. CDR1 and CDR2 from the germline V gene are KGHSH and LQKENI. The CDR3 contains 14 residues. The CDR3 nucleotides read TGTGCCAGCTCACCCCGGGGTATAACAACTGAAGCTTTCTTT. Translating it yields CASSPRGITTEAFF.

The chain couples TRBV7-3 to TRBJ1-1; D is possibly TRBD1 (6 bases). The germline V gene has CDR1 SGHTA and CDR2 FQGTGA. The CDR3 totals 17 residues. V lost 0 bases and J lost 1, with 15 bases in between. Here the CDR3 DNA reads TGTGCCAGCAGCTTAACTGGGGGGGGGACACCGAACACTGAAGCTTTCTTT. The encoded protein is CASSLTGGGTPNTEAFF.

The chain employs TRBV7-9 and TRBJ2-7; D is perhaps TRBD1 (5 bases). The CDR3 consists of 12 residues. The V end lost 0 bases, the J end lost 6 bases, and 6 bases lay between the germline ends. Germline V gene lookup returns CDR1 SEHNR and CDR2 FQNEAQ (reference sequence). CDR3 in amino acids: CASSLATGEQYF. The CDR3 DNA reads TGTGCCAGCAGCTTAGCCACAGGCGAGCAGTACTTC.

The rearrangement joins TRBV18 to TRBJ2-7; D is possibly TRBD1 (5 bases). This CDR3 is 12 amino acids long. Between the trimmed V and J ends, which lost 5 bases and 2 bases, there was a span of 7 bases. Germline-derived CDR1 and CDR2 are KGHSH and LQKENI. As DNA, the CDR3 is TGTGCCAGCTCAGAGACAGCCTACGAGCAGTACTTC. The encoded protein is CASSETAYEQYF. Full variable domain (rest looked up from reference TRBV18 and TRBJ2-7): NAGVMQNPRHLVRRRGQEARLRCSPMKGHSHVYWYRQLPEEGLKFMVYLQKENIIDESGMPKERFSAEFPKEGPSILRIQQVVRGDSAAYFCASSETAYEQYFGPGTRLTVT.